This T cell receptor beta chain was profiled in a study of human T cells and chemical hapten exposure. Study-level background: TCR yield per sample varied, mainly due to pooled library volumes. Study-wide results and limits: The number of TCRs above 1 in 1000 frequency did not change after DPC sensitization.

Library construction involved attaching unique molecular identifiers to individual cDNA molecules, which allowed quantitative, reproducible TCR counting. Original processing methods: Per-sample TCR counts ranged from roughly 20,000 to 750,000, median 95,638. Via MiXCR, TCRdb re-called the reads, giving one row per CDR3 protein. TCRdb, rather than the study authors, made the V and J calls. In the table there are around 120,000 distinct CDR3 sequences, around 8.5% of which are singletons. The CDR3 contains 16 residues. Germline values: CDR1 SGHVS, CDR2 FQNEAQ. V lost 5 bases and J lost 6; bases outside the gene matches: 13. As for this clonotype: Its matching antigen is unknown.

Unseparated into fractions, whole blood served as the source from which total RNA was extracted. Sequencing input: whole blood. This chain uses TRBV7-8 with TRBJ2-1; 7 positions match TRBD1. The TCR originated in a human donor in good health. Some clones in this sample may be carry-over from other donors' samples. The CDR3 is CASSLRQGPLGNEQFF. CDR3 sequence (DNA): TGTGCCAGCAGCCTTCGACAGGGTCCCCTGGGCAATGAGCAGTTCTTC.